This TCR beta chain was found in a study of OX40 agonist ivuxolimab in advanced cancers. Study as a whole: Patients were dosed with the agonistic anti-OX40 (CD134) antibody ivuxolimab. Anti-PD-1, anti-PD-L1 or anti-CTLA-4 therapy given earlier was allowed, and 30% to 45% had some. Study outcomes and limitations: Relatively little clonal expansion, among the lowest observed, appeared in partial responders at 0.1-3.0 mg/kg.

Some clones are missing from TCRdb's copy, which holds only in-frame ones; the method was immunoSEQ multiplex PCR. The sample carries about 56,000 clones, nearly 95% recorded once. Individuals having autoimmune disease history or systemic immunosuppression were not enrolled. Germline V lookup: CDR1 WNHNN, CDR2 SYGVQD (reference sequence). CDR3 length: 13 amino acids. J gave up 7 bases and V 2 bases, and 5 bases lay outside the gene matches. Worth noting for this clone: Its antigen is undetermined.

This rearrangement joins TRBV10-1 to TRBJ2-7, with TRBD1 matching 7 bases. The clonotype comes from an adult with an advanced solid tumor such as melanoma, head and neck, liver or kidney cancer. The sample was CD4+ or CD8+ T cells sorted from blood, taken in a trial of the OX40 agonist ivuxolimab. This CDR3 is CASSEEQGNEQYF. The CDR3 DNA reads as TGCGCCAGCAGTGAGGAACAGGGGAATGAGCAGTACTTC.